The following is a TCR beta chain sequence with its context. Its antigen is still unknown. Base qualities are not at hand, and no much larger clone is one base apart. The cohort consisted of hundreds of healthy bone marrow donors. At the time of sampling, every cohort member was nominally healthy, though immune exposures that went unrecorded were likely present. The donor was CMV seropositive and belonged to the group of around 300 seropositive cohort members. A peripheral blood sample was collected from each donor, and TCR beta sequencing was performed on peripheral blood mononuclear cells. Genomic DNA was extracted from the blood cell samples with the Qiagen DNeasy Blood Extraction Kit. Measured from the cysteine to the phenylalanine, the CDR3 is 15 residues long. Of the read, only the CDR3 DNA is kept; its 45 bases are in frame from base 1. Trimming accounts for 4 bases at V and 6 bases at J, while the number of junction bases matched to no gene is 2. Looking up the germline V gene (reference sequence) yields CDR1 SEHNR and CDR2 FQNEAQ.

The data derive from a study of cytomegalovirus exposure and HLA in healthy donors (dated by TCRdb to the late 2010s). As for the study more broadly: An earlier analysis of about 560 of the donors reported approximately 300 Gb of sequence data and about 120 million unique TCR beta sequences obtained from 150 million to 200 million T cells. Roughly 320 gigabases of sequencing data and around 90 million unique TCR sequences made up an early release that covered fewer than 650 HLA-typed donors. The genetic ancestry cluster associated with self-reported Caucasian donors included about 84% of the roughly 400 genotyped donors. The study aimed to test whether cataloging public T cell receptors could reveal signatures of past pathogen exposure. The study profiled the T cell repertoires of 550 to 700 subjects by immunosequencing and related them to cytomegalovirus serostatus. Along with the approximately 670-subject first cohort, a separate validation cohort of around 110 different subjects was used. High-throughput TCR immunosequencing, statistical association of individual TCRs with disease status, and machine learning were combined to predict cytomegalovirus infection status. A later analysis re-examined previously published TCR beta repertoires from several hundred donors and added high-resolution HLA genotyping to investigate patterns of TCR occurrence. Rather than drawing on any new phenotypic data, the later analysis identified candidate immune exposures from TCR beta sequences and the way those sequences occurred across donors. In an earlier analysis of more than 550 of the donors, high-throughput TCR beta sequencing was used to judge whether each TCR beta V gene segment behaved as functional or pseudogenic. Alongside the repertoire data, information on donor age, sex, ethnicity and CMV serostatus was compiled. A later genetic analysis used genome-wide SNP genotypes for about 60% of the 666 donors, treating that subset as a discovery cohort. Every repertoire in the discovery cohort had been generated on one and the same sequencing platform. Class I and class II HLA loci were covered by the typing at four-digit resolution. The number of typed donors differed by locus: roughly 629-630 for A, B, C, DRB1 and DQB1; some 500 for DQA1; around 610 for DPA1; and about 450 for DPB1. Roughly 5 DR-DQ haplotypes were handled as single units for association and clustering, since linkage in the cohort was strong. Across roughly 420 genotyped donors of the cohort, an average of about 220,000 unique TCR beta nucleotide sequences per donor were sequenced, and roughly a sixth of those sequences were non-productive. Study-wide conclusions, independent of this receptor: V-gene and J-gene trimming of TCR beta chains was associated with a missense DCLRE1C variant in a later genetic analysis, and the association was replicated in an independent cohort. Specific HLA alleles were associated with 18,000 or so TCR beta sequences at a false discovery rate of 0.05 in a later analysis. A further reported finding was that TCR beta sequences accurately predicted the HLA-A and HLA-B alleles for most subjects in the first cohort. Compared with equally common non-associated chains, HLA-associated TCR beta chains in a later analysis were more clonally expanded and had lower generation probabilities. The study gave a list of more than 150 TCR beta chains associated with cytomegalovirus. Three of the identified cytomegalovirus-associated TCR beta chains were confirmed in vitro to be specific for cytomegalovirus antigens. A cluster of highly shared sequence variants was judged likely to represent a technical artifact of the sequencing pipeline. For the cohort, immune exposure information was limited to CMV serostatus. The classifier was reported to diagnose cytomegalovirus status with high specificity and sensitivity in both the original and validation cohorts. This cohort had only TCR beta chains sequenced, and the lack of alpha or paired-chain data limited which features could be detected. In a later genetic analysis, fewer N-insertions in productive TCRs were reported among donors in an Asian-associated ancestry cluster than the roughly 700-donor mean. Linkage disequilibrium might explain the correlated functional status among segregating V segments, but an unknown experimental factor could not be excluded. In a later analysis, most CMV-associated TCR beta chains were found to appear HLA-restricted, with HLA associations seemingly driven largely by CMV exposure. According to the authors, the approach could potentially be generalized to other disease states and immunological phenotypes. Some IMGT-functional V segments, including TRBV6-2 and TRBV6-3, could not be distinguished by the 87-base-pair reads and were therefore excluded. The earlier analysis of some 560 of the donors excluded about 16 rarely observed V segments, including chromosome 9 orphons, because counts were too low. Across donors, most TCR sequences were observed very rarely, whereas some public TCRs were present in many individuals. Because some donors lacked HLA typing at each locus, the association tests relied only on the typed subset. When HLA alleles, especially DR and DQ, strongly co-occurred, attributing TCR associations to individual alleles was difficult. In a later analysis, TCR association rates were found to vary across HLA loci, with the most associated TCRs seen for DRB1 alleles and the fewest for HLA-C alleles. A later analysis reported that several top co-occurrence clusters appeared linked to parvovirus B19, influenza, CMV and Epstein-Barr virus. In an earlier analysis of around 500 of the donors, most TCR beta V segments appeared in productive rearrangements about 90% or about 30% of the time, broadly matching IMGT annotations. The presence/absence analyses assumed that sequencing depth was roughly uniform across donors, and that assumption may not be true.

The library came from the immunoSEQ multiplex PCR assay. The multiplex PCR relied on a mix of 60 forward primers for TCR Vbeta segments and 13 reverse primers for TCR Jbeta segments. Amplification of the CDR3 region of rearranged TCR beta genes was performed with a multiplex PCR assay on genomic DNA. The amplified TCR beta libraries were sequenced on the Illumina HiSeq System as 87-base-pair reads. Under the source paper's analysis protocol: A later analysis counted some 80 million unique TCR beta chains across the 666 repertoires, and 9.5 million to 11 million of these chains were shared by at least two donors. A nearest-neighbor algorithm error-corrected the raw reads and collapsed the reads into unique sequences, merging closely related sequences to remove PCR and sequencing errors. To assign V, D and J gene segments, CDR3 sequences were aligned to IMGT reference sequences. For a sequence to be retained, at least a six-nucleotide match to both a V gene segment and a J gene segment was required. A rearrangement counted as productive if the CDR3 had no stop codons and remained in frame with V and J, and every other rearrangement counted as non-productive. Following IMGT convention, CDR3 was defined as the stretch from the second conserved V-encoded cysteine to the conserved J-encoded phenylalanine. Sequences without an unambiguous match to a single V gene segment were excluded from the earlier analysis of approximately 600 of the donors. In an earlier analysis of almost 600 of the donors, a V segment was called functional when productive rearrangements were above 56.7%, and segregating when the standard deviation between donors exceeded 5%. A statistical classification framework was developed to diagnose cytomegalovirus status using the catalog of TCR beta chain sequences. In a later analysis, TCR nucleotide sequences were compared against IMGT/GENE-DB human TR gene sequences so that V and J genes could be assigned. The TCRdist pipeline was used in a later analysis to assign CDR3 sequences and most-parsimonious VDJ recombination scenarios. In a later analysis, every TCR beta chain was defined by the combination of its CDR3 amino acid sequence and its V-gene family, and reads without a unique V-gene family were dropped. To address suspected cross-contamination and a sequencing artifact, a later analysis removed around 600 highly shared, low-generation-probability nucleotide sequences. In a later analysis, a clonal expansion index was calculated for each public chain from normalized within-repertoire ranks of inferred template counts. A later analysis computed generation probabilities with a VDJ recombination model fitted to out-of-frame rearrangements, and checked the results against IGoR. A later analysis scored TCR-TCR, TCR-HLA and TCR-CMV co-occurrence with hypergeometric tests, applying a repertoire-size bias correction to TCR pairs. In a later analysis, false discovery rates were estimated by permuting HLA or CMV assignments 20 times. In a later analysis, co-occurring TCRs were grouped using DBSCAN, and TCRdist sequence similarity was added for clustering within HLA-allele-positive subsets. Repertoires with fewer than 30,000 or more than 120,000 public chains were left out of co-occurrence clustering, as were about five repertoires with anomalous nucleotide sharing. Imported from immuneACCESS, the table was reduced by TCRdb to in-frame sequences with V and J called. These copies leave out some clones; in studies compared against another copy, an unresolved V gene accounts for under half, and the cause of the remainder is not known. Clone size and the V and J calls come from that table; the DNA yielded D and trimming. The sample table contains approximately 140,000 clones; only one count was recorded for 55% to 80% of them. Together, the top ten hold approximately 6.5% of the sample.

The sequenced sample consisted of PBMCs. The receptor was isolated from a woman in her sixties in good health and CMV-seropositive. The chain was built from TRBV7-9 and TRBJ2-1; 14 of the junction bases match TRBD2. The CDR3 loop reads CASSYGTSGGNEQFF. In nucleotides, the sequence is TGTGCCAGCAGCTATGGGACTAGCGGGGGCAATGAGCAGTTCTTC.